This T cell receptor (beta chain) was sequenced in a study of breast tumors, draining lymph nodes, adjacent tissues. Whole-study results and caveats: Compared with lymph nodes, tumors were less diverse; compared with nontumor tissue, more. Data only fit, rather than demonstrated, lymph node origin of most tumor T cells. Findings are consistent with lymph node origin and intratumoral expansion of most tumor T cells.

This clonotype showed up many times. Its target is not known. The CDR3 runs 13 residues. Deletions cut 3 bases from V and 3 bases from J, with 9 bases between. Germline CDR1 reads SGHKS; CDR2 reads YYEKEE (reference sequence). Samples came from axillary lymph nodes draining the breast cancer. TCRdb fed the multiplex PCR reads into MiXCR, producing one record per CDR3 protein. The data contain tens of thousands of distinct CDR3 sequences, over 25% of them seen just once; the ten biggest clones take up 8% to 9%. Sequencing used axillary lymph node tissue. The chain has TRBV5-5 and TRBJ1-1; unclear D gene. This clonotype was sampled from a female donor with breast cancer. Some clones in this sample may be carry-over from other donors' samples. The CDR3: CASSYSGDTEAFF. CDR3 nucleotides: TGTGCCAGCAGCTACTCAGGTGACACTGAAGCTTTCTTT.